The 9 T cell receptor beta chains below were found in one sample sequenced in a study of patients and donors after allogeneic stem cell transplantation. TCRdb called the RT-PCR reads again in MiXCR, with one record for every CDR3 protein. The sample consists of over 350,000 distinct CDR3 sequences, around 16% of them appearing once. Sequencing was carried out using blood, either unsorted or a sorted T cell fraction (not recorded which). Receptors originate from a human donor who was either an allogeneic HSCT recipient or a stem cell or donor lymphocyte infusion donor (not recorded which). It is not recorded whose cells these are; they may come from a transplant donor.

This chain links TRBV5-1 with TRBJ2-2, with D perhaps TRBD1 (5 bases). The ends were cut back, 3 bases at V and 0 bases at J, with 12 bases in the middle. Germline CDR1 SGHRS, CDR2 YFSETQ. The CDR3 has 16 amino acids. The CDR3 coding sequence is TGCGCCAGCAGCTCACACAGGTTCCCGAACACCGGGGAGCTGTTTTTT. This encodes CASSSHRFPNTGELFF.

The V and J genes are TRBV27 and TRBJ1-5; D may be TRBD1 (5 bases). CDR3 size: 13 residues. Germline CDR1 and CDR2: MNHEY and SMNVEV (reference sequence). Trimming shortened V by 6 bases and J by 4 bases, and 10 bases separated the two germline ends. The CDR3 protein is CASRGAGNQPQHF. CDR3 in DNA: TGTGCCAGCAGAGGAGCAGGGAATCAGCCCCAGCATTTT.

The CDR3, as DNA: TGCGCCAGCAGCTTGGCCCTAAGAAGCACAGATACGCAGTATTTT. It encodes CASSLALRSTDTQYF. V and J are TRBV5-1 and TRBJ2-3; D gene ambiguous. There are 15 residues in the CDR3. V was clipped by 0 bases and J by 0 bases, with 8 bases between them. Germline V CDR1 and CDR2: SGHRS, YFSETQ.

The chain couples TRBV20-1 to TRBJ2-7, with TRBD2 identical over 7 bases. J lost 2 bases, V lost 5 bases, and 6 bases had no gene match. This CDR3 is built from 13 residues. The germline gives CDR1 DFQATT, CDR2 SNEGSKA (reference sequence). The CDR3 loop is CSAGGGRAYEQYF. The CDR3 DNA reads TGCAGTGCTGGGGGGGGTAGGGCCTACGAGCAGTACTTC.

The CDR3 is CASSAGRIYEQYF. The CDR3 DNA reads TGTGCCAGTAGTGCGGGACGGATCTACGAGCAGTACTTC. The chain carries TRBV19 and TRBJ2-7, with D maybe TRBD2 (6 bases). Per germline, CDR1 LNHDA and CDR2 SQIVND (reference sequence). The CDR3 length is 13 residues. V lost 5 bases to trimming and J lost 3 bases, with 11 bases between them.

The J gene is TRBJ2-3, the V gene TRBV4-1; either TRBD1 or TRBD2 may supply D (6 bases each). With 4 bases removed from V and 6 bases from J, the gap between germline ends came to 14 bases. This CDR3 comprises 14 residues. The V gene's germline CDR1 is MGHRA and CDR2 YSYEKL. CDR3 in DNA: TGCGCCAGCAGCCCCGTGGGGGGCGGGGATACGCAGTATTTT. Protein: CASSPVGGGDTQYF.

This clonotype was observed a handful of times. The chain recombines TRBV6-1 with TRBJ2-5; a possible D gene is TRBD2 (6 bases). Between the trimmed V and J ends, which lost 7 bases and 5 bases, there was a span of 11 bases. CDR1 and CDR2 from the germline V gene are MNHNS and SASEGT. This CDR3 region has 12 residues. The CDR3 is CASIGGTETQYF. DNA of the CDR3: TGTGCCAGCATAGGAGGGACTGAGACCCAGTACTTC.

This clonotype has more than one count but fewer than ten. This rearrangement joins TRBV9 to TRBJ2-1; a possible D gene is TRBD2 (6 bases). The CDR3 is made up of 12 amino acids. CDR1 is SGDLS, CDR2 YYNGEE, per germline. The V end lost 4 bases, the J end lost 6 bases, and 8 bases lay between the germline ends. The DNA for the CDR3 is TGTGCCAGCAGCCCGGGAGCCAATGAGCAGTTCTTC. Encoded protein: CASSPGANEQFF.

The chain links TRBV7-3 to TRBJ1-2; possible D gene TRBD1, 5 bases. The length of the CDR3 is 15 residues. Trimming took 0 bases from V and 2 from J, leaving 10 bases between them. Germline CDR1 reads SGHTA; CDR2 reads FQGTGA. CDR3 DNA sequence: TGTGCCAGCAGCTTAACGGGGGGACCCAACTATGGCTACACCTTC. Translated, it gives CASSLTGGPNYGYTF.